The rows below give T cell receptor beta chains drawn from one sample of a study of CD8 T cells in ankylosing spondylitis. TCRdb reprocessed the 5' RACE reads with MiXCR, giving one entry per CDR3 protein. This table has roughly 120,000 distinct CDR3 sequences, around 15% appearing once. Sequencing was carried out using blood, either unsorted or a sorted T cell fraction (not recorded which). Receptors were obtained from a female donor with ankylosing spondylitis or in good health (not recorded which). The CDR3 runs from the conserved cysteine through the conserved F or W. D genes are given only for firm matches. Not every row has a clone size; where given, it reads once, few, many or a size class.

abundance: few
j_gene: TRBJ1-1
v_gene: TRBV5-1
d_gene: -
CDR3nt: TGCGCCAGCAGCTTGTGGGGGAGTGATACTGAAGCTTTCTTT
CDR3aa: CASSLWGSDTEAFF

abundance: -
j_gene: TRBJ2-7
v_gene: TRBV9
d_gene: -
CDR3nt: TGTGCCAGCAGCCTCGGGACTCAACTGGTCGACGAGCAGTACTTC
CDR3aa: CASSLGTQLVDEQYF

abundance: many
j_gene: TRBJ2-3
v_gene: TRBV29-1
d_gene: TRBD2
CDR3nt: TGCAGCGTTGCCGGCGGGGTAGCGGGGGGAGATACGCAGTATTTT
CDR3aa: CSVAGGVAGGDTQYF

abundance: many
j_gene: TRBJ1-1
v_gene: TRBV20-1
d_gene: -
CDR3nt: TGCAGTGCTAGAGATCTCCCGATAAGCGGAGCTTTCTTT
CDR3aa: CSARDLPISGAFF

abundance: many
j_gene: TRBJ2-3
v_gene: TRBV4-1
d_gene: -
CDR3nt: TGCGCCAGCAGCCGCCGACTCGGGACGAGCGGCACAGATACGCAGTATTTT
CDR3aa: CASSRRLGTSGTDTQYF

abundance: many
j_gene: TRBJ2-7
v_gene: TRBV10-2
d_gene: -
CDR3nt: TGCGCCAGCAGTGAGTCTGGACTAAGAACTTTTCGGGAGCAGTACTTC
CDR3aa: CASSESGLRTFREQYF

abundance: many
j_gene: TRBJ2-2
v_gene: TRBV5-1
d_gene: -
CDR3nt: TGCGCCAGCAGCCCCGGGGGCGTGAACACCGGGGAGCTGTTTTTT
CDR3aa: CASSPGGVNTGELFF

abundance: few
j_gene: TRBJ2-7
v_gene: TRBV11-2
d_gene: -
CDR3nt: TGTGCCAGCAGCCCAATCGACACCTTCTACGAGCAGTACTTC
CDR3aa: CASSPIDTFYEQYF

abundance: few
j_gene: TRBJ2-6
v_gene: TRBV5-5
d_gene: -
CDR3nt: TGTGCCAGCAGTCCAGGGTCCTCTGGGGCCAACGGCCTGACTTTC
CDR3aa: CASSPGSSGANGLTF

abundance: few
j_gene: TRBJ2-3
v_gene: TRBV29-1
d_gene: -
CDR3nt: TGCAGCGTTGATGGCAGCACAGATACGCAGTATTTT
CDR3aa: CSVDGSTDTQYF

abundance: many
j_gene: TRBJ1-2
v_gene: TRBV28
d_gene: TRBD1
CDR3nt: TGTGCCAGCAGTTTCGGGACAGGGTTCGGCTATGGCTACACCTTC
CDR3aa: CASSFGTGFGYGYTF

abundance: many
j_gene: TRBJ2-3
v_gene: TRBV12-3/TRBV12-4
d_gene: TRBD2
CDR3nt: TGTGCCAGCAGTTTGGGACTAGCGGGGGACACAGATACGCAGTATTTT
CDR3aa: CASSLGLAGDTDTQYF

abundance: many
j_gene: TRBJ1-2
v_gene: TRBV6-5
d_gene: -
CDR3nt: TGTGCCAGCAGTTACGGGACCGCAGGTAGCTATGGCTACACCTTC
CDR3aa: CASSYGTAGSYGYTF

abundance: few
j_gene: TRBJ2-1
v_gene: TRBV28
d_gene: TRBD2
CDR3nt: TGTGCCAGCAGTTCCTCGGGACTAGCGGGACTGGATGAGCAGTTCTTC
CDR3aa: CASSSSGLAGLDEQFF

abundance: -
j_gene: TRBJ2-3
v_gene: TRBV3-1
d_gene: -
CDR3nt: TGTGCCAGCAGCCCCTCGTCGGATACGCAGTATTTT
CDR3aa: CASSPSSDTQYF

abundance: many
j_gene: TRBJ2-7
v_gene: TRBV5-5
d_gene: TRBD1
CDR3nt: TGTGCCAGCAGTCGGGACAGGTCCTACGAGCAGTACTTC
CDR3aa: CASSRDRSYEQYF

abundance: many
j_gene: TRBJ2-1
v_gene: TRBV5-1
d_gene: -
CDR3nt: TGCGCCAGCAGCTTGGGACCCAGATCCGATGAGCAGTTCTTC
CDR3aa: CASSLGPRSDEQFF

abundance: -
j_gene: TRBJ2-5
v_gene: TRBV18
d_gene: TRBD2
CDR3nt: TGTGCCAGCTCCCCGCGGGGGGGTCAAGAGACCCAGTACTTC
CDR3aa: CASSPRGGQETQYF

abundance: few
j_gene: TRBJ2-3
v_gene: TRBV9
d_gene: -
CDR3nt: TGTGCCAGCAGCGTAGAGGCGCACACAGATACGCAGTATTTT
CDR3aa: CASSVEAHTDTQYF

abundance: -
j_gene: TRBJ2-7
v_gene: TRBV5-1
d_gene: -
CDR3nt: TGCGCCAGCAGCTTGACCGAAGGACAGGGAGGGTACGAGCAGTACTTC
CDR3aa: CASSLTEGQGGYEQYF

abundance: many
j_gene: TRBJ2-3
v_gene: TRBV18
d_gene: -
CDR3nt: TGTGCCAGCTCACCACCGACTTGGGGGGGCACAGATACGCAGTATTTT
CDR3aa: CASSPPTWGGTDTQYF

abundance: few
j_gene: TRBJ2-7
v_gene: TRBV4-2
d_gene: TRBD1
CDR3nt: TGTGCCAGCAGCCATGCCCAAGGGACAGACAAGTACGAGCAGTACTTC
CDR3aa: CASSHAQGTDKYEQYF

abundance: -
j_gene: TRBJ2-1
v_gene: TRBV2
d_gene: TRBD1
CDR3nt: TGTGCCAGCAGTGACTACAGGGGGCAGTTCTTC
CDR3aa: CASSDYRGQFF

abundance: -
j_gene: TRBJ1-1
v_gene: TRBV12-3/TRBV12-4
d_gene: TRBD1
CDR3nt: TGTGCCAGCAGCACCCGGGTAAGGGGGCAAGCTTTCTTT
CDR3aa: CASSTRVRGQAFF

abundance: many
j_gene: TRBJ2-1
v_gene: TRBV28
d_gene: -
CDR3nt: TGTGCCAGCAGTCCCATAAGGAGTTCCTACAATGAGCAGTTCTTC
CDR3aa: CASSPIRSSYNEQFF

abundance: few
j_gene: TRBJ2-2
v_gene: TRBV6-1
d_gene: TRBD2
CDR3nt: TGTGCCAGCAGCAAGCGGGAGGATAACGGGGAGCTGTTTTTT
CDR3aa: CASSKREDNGELFF

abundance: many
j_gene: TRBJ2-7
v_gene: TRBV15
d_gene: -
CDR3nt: TGTGCCACCAGCAGAGGAGGACAGTACGAGCAGTACTTC
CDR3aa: CATSRGGQYEQYF

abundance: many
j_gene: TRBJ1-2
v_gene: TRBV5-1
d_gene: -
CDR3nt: TGCGCCAGCAACCCAAGTCAGGGCAACTATGGCTACACCTTC
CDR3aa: CASNPSQGNYGYTF

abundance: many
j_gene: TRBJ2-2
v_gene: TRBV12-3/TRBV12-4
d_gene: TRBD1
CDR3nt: TGTGCCAGCAGTACACAGGGGATCGGGGAGCTGTTTTTT
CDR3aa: CASSTQGIGELFF

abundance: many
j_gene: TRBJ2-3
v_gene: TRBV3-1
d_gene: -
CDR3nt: TGTGCCAGCAGCCCCGGGACCACCGGCACAGATACGCAGTATTTT
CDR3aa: CASSPGTTGTDTQYF

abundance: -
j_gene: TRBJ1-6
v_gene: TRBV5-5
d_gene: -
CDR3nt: TGTGCCAGCAGCTTGGGACAGTTCTATAATTCACCCCTCCACTTT
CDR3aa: CASSLGQFYNSPLHF

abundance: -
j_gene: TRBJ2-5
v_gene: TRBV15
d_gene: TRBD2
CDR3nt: TGTGCCACCAAGACGACTAGCGGGGAAGAGACCCAGTACTTC
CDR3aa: CATKTTSGEETQYF

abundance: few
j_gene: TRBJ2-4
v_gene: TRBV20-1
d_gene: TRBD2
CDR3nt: TGCAGTGCTAGAGGGACTAGCGGCCTAGCCCAAAACAGTCAGTACTTC
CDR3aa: CSARGTSGLAQNSQYF

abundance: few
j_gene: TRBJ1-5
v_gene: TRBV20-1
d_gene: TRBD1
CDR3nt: TGCAGTGCTACCGGGACAGTCGACTATCAGCCCCAGCATTTT
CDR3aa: CSATGTVDYQPQHF

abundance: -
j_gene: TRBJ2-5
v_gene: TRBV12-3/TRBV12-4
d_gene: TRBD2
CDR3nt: TGTGCCAGCAGTCCGACTAGCCTTGTCACCCAGTACTTC
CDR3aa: CASSPTSLVTQYF

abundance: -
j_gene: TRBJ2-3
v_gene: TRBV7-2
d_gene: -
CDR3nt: TGTGCCAGCAGCTTAGCCGGCGGACGCAACACAGATACGCAGTATTTT
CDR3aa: CASSLAGGRNTDTQYF

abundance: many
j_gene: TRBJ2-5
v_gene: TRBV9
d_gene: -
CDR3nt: TGTGCCAGCAGCAGTTCCGGGTCCCCCCCCACAGAGACCCAGTACTTC
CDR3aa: CASSSSGSPPTETQYF

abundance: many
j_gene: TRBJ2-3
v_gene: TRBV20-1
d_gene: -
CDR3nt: TGCAGTGCTAGAGGAGGGCCTCTCACAGATACGCAGTATTTT
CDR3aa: CSARGGPLTDTQYF

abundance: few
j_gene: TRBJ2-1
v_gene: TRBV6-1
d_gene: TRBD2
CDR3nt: TGTGCCAGCGTCCCGGAGGGAGGGTTGAATGAGCAGTTCTTC
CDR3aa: CASVPEGGLNEQFF

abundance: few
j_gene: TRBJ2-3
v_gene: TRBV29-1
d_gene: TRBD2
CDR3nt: TGCAGCGTTTCAGCGGGGGGCCACACAGATACGCAGTATTTT
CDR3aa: CSVSAGGHTDTQYF

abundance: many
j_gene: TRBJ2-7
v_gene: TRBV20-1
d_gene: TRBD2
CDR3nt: TGCAGTGCTGGGACTAGCTACGAGCAGTACTTC
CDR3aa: CSAGTSYEQYF

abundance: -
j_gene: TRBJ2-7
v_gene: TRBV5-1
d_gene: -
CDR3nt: TGCGCCAGCAGCTCGGACAGCCTACGCGAGCAGTACTTC
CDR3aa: CASSSDSLREQYF

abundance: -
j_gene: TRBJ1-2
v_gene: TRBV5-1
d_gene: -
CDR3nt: TGCGCCAGCAGCTTGACAGGCGGGTCATACTATGGCTACACCTTC
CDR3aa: CASSLTGGSYYGYTF

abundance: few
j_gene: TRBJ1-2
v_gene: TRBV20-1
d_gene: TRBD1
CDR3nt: TGCAGTGCTCTAAGACAGGGGATCGACTATGGCTACACCTTC
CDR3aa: CSALRQGIDYGYTF

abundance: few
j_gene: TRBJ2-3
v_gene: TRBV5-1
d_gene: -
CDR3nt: TGCGCCAGCAGCCACGATAACACAGATACGCAGTATTTT
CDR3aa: CASSHDNTDTQYF

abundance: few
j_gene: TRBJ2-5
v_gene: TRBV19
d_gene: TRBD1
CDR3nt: TGTGCCAGTAGTAGGGACAGGGGGCAAGAGACCCAGTACTTC
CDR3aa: CASSRDRGQETQYF

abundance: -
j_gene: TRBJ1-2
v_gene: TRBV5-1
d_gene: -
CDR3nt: TGCGCCAGCGCGTCCCCCCCGTTCGGGGGTAACTATGGCTACACCTTC
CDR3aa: CASASPPFGGNYGYTF

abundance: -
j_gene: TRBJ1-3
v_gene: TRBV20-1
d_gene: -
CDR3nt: TGCAGTGCTAGTTGGCAGGGGCTAACCATATATTTT
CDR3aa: CSASWQGLTIYF

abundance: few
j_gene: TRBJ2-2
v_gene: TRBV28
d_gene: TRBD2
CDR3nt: TGTGCCAGCAGTTTGGTACTAGCGGGAGGGCCAACCGGGGAGCTGTTTTTT
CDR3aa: CASSLVLAGGPTGELFF

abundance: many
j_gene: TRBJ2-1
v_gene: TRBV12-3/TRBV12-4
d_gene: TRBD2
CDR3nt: TGTGCCAGCAAGCGGAGCGGGACCCGCAATGAGCAGTTCTTC
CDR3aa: CASKRSGTRNEQFF

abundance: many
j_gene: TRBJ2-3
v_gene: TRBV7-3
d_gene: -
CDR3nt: TGTGCCAGCAGCCGGGACCCCGCGAATCCAGATACGCAGTATTTT
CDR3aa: CASSRDPANPDTQYF

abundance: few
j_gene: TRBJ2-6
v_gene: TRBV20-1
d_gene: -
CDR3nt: TGCAGTGCTACCCAGACAGGCCGCTCTGGGGCCAACGTCCTGACTTTC
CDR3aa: CSATQTGRSGANVLTF

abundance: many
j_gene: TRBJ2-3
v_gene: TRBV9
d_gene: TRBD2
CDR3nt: TGTGCCAGCAGCGCCAGAGCGGGGGGCACAGATACGCAGTATTTT
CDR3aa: CASSARAGGTDTQYF

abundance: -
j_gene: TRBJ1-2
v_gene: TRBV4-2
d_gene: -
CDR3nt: TGTGCCAGCAGCCAAGATGCCCAGGGGACGGATGGCTACACCTTC
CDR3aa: CASSQDAQGTDGYTF

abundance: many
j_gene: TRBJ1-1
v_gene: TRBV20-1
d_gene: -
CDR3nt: TGCACCCTCGGCACTGAAGCTTTCTTT
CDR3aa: CTLGTEAFF

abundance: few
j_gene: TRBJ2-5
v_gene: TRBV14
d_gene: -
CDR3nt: TGTGCCAGCAGCCAAGATGGAAGAACCCAAGAGACCCAGTACTTC
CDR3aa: CASSQDGRTQETQYF

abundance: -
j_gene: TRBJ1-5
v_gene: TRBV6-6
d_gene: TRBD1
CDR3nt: TGTGCCACGGGACAGGTCAATCAGCCCCAGCATTTT
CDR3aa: CATGQVNQPQHF